Listed below are T cell receptor beta chains from one sample, sequenced in a study of T-cell reconstitution after alpha-beta-depleted transplantation in children. TCRdb reprocessed the PCR reads with MiXCR, giving one entry per CDR3 protein. Of about 400,000 distinct CDR3 sequences in the sample, around 16% were seen once. The material sequenced was PBMCs, mostly from graft donor cells, taken 360 days after TCRalphabeta/CD19-depleted stem cell transplant. The receptors derive from a boy in the first two years of life who had a stem cell transplant for Wiskott-Aldrich syndrome, so the T cells may come from the graft donor. Both conserved end residues are trimmed from each CDR3.

V: TRBV12-3/TRBV12-4; CDR3: ASSLSPGSPLH
V: TRBV29-1; CDR3: SVEQGADTQY
V: TRBV4-3; CDR3: ASSQDSLGPTSGIVYEQF
V: TRBV6-1; CDR3: ASSPGPGREQY
V: TRBV28; CDR3: ASSLAGVSGGHSYNEQF
V: TRBV4-1; CDR3: ASSRDPAGSSYNEQF
V: TRBV3-1; CDR3: ASSQYQGSGANVLT
V: TRBV11-2; CDR3: ASSLDLAVHTDTQY
V: TRBV5-1; CDR3: ASRPGTSHYGYT
V: TRBV7-9; CDR3: ASSFPTSLSGANVLT
V: TRBV24-1; CDR3: ATSHLSSGAGDTQY
V: TRBV7-2; CDR3: ASSLGPSEGD
V: TRBV7-2; CDR3: ASSLQGKNQPQH
V: TRBV5-1; CDR3: ASSLMTPEWGTEAYEQY
V: TRBV6-5; CDR3: ASSYLSQGIGYEQY
V: TRBV24-1; CDR3: ATSDLDGTGSYNEQF
V: TRBV2; CDR3: ASSEGTSLGYNEQF
V: TRBV4-1; CDR3: ASSQNIVVNNEQF
V: TRBV29-1; CDR3: SVASGNQETQY
V: TRBV10-2; CDR3: ASSETDRANEQY
V: TRBV4-3; CDR3: ASSQGFTGPYEQY
V: TRBV5-1; CDR3: ASSFAHSGFSYNEQF
V: TRBV3-1; CDR3: ASSQSRSGQAK
V: TRBV7-9; CDR3: ASSLTGADTQY
V: TRBV12-1; CDR3: ASSFYAAGGGTDTQY
V: TRBV6-2/TRBV6-3; CDR3: ASSYGRLAGVESSYNEQF
V: TRBV3-1; CDR3: ASGTGRDTQY